Below are 29 T cell receptor beta chains sequenced from a single sample in a study of cytomegalovirus exposure and HLA in healthy donors. The PCR employed 60 Vbeta primers together with 13 Jbeta primers. Profiling relied on immunoSEQ multiplex PCR, and the TCRdb table lists in-frame clones only, not all of them. The table records about 130,000 clones, 80% of them present only once. The sample comprised PBMCs. The receptors were sampled from a man aged 25 to 40 in good health and CMV-seronegative.

As concerns this clone: The junction departs from the called germline gene at one end, perhaps through a read error. V is TRBV19 and J is TRBJ1-4, with D perhaps matching TRBD1 (6 bases). The germline V gene encodes CDR1 LNHDA and CDR2 SQIVND (reference sequence). The CDR3 runs 17 residues. CDR3: CASSRHRETSTNERLFF. CDR3 nucleotide sequence: TGTGCCAGTAGCCGACACAGGGAAACGTCAACTAATGAAAGACTGTTTTTT.

The rearrangement joins TRBV7-2 to TRBJ2-5; TRBD2 matches 8 bases. The CDR3 runs to 16 residues. Trimming at V came to 5 bases and at J to 5 bases, leaving 13 bases not matched to a gene. The germline V gene encodes CDR1 SGHTA and CDR2 FQGNSA. Written as DNA, the CDR3 is TGTGCCAGCAGCCAACCGAGCGGGAGAGCCGGGGAGACCCAGTACTTC. Protein product: CASSQPSGRAGETQYF.

This chain joins TRBV27 and TRBJ2-7, with 9 bases lining up with TRBD2. CDR1 is MNHEY, CDR2 SMNVEV, per germline (reference sequence). Germline trimming cut 6 bases from V and 0 bases from J; bases unmatched to any gene: 9. This CDR3 is built from 16 residues. CDR3 DNA: TGTGCCAGCAGACTCCTAGCGGGATACAACTCCTACGAGCAGTACTTC. Protein product: CASRLLAGYNSYEQYF.

This clone was seen a few times. Written as DNA, the CDR3 is TGTGCCAGCAGCTTAGAGTCGCTAGCGTCCGGCTACGAGCAGTACTTC. Translation: CASSLESLASGYEQYF. The chain carries TRBV11-2 and TRBJ2-7, with D possibly matching TRBD2 (6 bases). V gave up 0 bases and J gave up 3 bases, with 15 bases separating them. CDR1 is SGHAT and CDR2 is FQNNGV in the germline V gene. CDR3 length: 16 residues.

V and J are TRBV11-3 and TRBJ2-2; 11 bases line up with TRBD1. The CDR3 has 19 residues. V was pared by 1 base and J by 4 bases, with 11 bases of the junction left unmatched. Germline V gene lookup returns CDR1 SGHNT and CDR2 YENEEA. For the CDR3, the DNA is TGTGCCAGCAGCTTAGCCCTACCTTTGGGGACAGGGGGCACCGGGGAGCTGTTTTTT. Translation gives CASSLALPLGTGGTGELFF.

This clone was seen just once. This sequence joins TRBV9 and TRBJ2-2, with TRBD2 matching over 11 bases. V trimming: 5 bases; J trimming: 0 bases; junction bases outside the gene matches: 3. The germline gives CDR1 SGDLS, CDR2 YYNGEE. The CDR3 sequence is 16 residues long. The CDR3 nucleotides read TGTGCCAGCAGTGAGACTAGCGGGGCGAACACCGGGGAGCTGTTTTTT. It encodes CASSETSGANTGELFF.

The chain is built from TRBV6-5 and TRBJ2-2; weak D call: TRBD2 (5 bases). Per germline, CDR1 MNHEY and CDR2 SVGAGI. Trimming removed 6 bases from V and 6 bases from J, with 14 bases in between. The CDR3 is 14 residues long. The CDR3 bases are TGTGCCAGCAGCACCCAACTAGGCGCCGGGGAGCTGTTTTTT. Translated: CASSTQLGAGELFF.

This clone turned up a few times. This chain links TRBV7-8 with TRBJ1-4; no firm D call. The CDR3 consists of 14 residues. V gave up 4 bases and J gave up 4 bases, with 10 bases separating them. Germline CDR1 is SGHVS and CDR2 is FQNEAQ. CDR3 sequence reads: CASSSAEGNEKLFF. CDR3 sequence (DNA): TGTGCCAGCAGCTCGGCGGAGGGTAATGAAAAACTGTTTTTT.

The chain carries TRBV27 and TRBJ2-3, with TRBD1 matching 9 bases. CDR3 length: 18 residues. The V gene's germline CDR1 is MNHEY and CDR2 SMNVEV (reference sequence). The V gene end was trimmed by 4 bases and the J gene end by 6 bases; junction bases not matched to a gene: 17. CDR3 bases: TGTGCCAGCAGTTCCACCCGGACAGGGGAACCCCTTGCCGATACGCAGTATTTT. Protein: CASSSTRTGEPLADTQYF.

The rearrangement joins TRBV7-9 to TRBJ2-1, with 11 bases identical to TRBD2. V shed 3 bases and J 1 base; nucleotides not matched to a gene: 5. CDR3 length equals 17 residues. Germline V gene lookup returns CDR1 SEHNR and CDR2 FQNEAQ (reference sequence). CDR3 nucleotides: TGTGCCAGCAGCTTTAGCGGGAGGGCCTGGTCCTACAATGAGCAGTTCTTC. This translates into CASSFSGRAWSYNEQFF.

This chain connects TRBV6-1 to TRBJ2-7, with a tentative D call TRBD2 (6 bases). Deletions cut 5 bases from V and 7 bases from J, with 21 bases between. The CDR3 extends over 15 amino acids. From germline, CDR1 is MNHNS and CDR2 SASEGT. The CDR3 loop is CASSKGTLGFGEQYF. The CDR3 DNA reads as TGTGCCAGCAGTAAGGGGACTCTGGGGTTTGGTGAGCAGTACTTC.

The rearrangement joins TRBV27 to TRBJ2-7, with TRBD2 matching 14 bases. This CDR3 has 16 residues. Unmatched junction bases numbered 1, after V lost 0 bases and J lost 3 bases. Germline assignment: CDR1 MNHEY and CDR2 SMNVEV (reference sequence). The CDR3 loop is CASSLSGTSGSYEQYF. As DNA, the CDR3 is TGTGCCAGCAGTTTATCGGGGACTAGCGGGAGCTACGAGCAGTACTTC.

DNA of the CDR3: TGCAGCGTTGGACAGGGATATGGTGAAAAACTGTTTTTT. It specifies CSVGQGYGEKLFF. J is TRBJ1-4 and V is TRBV29-1, with 7 bases aligning to TRBD1. V shed 4 bases and J 7 bases; nucleotides not matched to a gene: 6. The CDR3 totals 13 residues. The germline gives CDR1 SQVTM, CDR2 ANQGSEA.

The chain carries TRBV28 and TRBJ2-3; 7 nucleotides align to TRBD2. CDR1 and CDR2 from the germline V gene are MDHEN and SYDVKM. The ends lost 7 bases at V and 0 bases at J; junction bases unmatched: 10. The CDR3 is 16 residues long. The CDR3 DNA reads as TGTGCCAGCAAAGGTATGCAGCGGGGCAGCACAGATACGCAGTATTTT. It encodes CASKGMQRGSTDTQYF.

This rearrangement joins TRBV11-2 to TRBJ1-4, with 9 positions matching TRBD1. The germline gives CDR1 SGHAT, CDR2 FQNNGV. Unmatched junction bases numbered 6, after V lost 4 bases and J lost 6 bases. The CDR3 consists of 15 residues. In DNA, the CDR3 is TGTGCCAGCAGCTCTACAGGGGGCGCAGATGAAAAACTGTTTTTT. Translation gives CASSSTGGADEKLFF.

The V call is TRBV5-1, the J call TRBJ2-1, with 8 bases identical to TRBD1. J was trimmed by 7 bases and V by 4 bases; bases with no gene match: 16. The CDR3 loop spans 17 amino acids. Germline V gives CDR1 SGHRS, CDR2 YFSETQ. CDR3 nucleotides: TGCGCCAGCAGCCCCTACCGAGACAGGGGAATTCAAAATGAGCAGTTCTTC. This sequence encodes CASSPYRDRGIQNEQFF. The full variable domain, in which reference TRBV5-1 and TRBJ2-1 provide the parts outside the CDR3, is KAGVTQTPRYLIKTRGQQVTLSCSPISGHRSVSWYQQTPGQGLQFLFEYFSETQRNKGNFPGRFSGRQFSNSRSEMNVSTLELGDSALYLCASSPYRDRGIQNEQFFGPGTRLTVL.

The chain is built from TRBV5-1 and TRBJ2-7; 8 bases fit TRBD1. The CDR3 spans 14 residues. CDR1 and CDR2 (germline): SGHRS, YFSETQ. V trimming: 4 bases; J trimming: 6 bases; junction bases outside the gene matches: 9. The CDR3 sequence: CASSPGQGLSEQYF. The CDR3 DNA follows: TGCGCCAGCAGCCCCGGACAGGGATTGTCCGAGCAGTACTTC.

The genes are TRBV12-5 and TRBJ1-2; D unresolved. Trimming removed 2 bases from V and 3 bases from J, with 10 bases in between. Germline V gene sequence: CDR1 LGHNT, CDR2 FRNRAP. CDR3 length: 14 amino acids. Here the CDR3 reads CASGLRGPDYGYTF. CDR3 nucleotide sequence: TGTGCTAGTGGTTTGCGGGGTCCCGACTATGGCTACACCTTC.

V usage is TRBV7-9 and J usage is TRBJ2-3, with TRBD2 matching 9 bases. J lost 7 bases, V lost 3 bases, and 5 bases had no gene match. Germline V gene sequence: CDR1 SEHNR, CDR2 FQNEAQ (reference sequence). The CDR3 loop spans 14 amino acids. The CDR3 protein is CASSLTSGPNTQYF. The CDR3 nucleotides are TGTGCCAGCAGCTTGACTAGCGGTCCGAATACGCAGTATTTT.

In this sample, this clone turned up once. This chain links TRBV19 with TRBJ2-2; possible D gene TRBD1, 6 bases. The V end was cut by 6 bases, the J end by 1 base, with 9 bases between. The CDR3 is made up of 14 amino acids. The germline V gene has CDR1 LNHDA and CDR2 SQIVND (reference sequence). CDR3: CASRSRGNTGELFF. The DNA of the CDR3 is TGTGCCAGTAGGAGCAGGGGGAACACCGGGGAGCTGTTTTTT.

This clone was observed a handful of times. The chain is built from TRBV19 and TRBJ2-7; 10 nucleotides match TRBD1. Germline-derived CDR1 and CDR2 are LNHDA and SQIVND (reference sequence). This CDR3 has 13 residues. V dropped 3 bases and J dropped 6; count of bases not matched to a gene: 2. The CDR3 bases are TGTGCCAGTAGTATTGGGACAGGGGCCGAGCAGTACTTC. Amino acids: CASSIGTGAEQYF.

This clone occurred a few times. V is TRBV28 and J is TRBJ1-2; 8 bases agree with TRBD1. V lost 10 bases, J lost 2 bases, and 9 bases stayed unmatched. The CDR3 spans 14 residues. Germline CDR1 reads MDHEN; CDR2 reads SYDVKM. The CDR3 reads CATISGQDNYGYTF. In nucleotides, the CDR3 is TGTGCCACCATCTCGGGACAGGACAACTATGGCTACACCTTC.

The V call is TRBV21-1, the J call TRBJ2-1; no DNA check was done on the table's D call, TRBD2. TRBV21-1 is reported as a pseudogene. The CDR3 is made up of 19 amino acids. CDR3 coding DNA: TGTGCCAGCCCCGACCCCGCCGCGGGACTAGCGGAGTCCTACAATGAGCAGTTCTTC. Protein sequence: CASPDPAAGLAESYNEQFF.

The chain uses TRBV5-6 and TRBJ2-7; 10 bases line up with TRBD1. Per germline, CDR1 SGHDT and CDR2 YYEEEE. The CDR3 consists of 15 residues. Germline trimming cut 3 bases from V and 3 bases from J; bases unmatched to any gene: 6. The CDR3 bases are TGTGCCAGCAGCTCCGGGACAGGGGTGAACTACGAGCAGTACTTC. Translation gives CASSSGTGVNYEQYF.

The rearrangement joins TRBV19 to TRBJ2-7; D remains unclear. The CDR3 extends over 13 amino acids. V lost 5 bases and J 5 bases, leaving 13 bases between the germline ends. Per the germline V gene, CDR1 is LNHDA and CDR2 is SQIVND (reference sequence). The CDR3 DNA is TGTGCCAGTAGTTTCACGGAAGGAGACGAGCAGTACTTC. Its protein product is CASSFTEGDEQYF.

This clone was counted once. This chain uses TRBV7-3 with TRBJ2-1; 9 bases fit TRBD2. Germline CDR1 SGHTA, CDR2 FQGTGA. This CDR3 is built from 15 residues. The V and J ends lost 0 bases and 8 bases, in that order; junction bases with no gene match: 5. The DNA of the CDR3 is TGTGCCAGCAGCTTAACGACCATAGCGGGAGATGAGCAGTTCTTC. Amino acid sequence: CASSLTTIAGDEQFF. Looking up the rest from reference TRBV7-3 and TRBJ2-1 gives the full variable domain: GAGVSQTPSNKVTEKGKYVELRCDPISGHTALYWYRQSLGQGPEFLIYFQGTGAADDSGLPNDRFFAVRPEGSVSTLKIQRTERGDSAVYLCASSLTTIAGDEQFFGPGTRLTVL.

V gene TRBV19 combines with J gene TRBJ2-6; D unresolved. Germline-derived CDR1 and CDR2 are LNHDA and SQIVND (reference sequence). This CDR3 region has 15 residues. Trimming took off 6 bases at V and 0 bases at J, with 9 bases between the two ends. In DNA form, the CDR3 reads TGTGCCAGTAGCCCTGGCCCCTCTGGGGCCAACGTCCTGACTTTC. This encodes CASSPGPSGANVLTF.

The chain is built from TRBV4-1 and TRBJ2-5; the match to TRBD2 covers 16 bases. CDR3 length: 16 residues. V was clipped by 4 bases and J by 11 bases; unmatched bases: 10. The germline CDR1 and CDR2 sequences are MGHRA and YSYEKL. CDR3 sequence: CASSLGLAGGPEEQYF. CDR3 nucleotide sequence: TGCGCCAGCAGCCTGGGACTAGCGGGAGGGCCTGAGGAGCAGTACTTC.

This chain connects TRBV28 to TRBJ1-5; 7 nucleotides line up with TRBD1. The CDR3 runs 14 residues. Germline-derived CDR1 and CDR2 are MDHEN and SYDVKM. The V and J ends lost 7 bases and 2 bases, in that order; junction bases with no gene match: 5. The CDR3 DNA reads TGTGCCAGCAAGGGGGCTGACGGCAATCAGCCCCAGCATTTT. Translating gives CASKGADGNQPQHF.